These 12 T cell receptor beta chains were sequenced from one sample in a study of low-dose radiotherapy and immunotherapy resistance in tumors. Alpha and beta chains were covered, as first-strand cDNA relied on TRAV- and TRBV-specific primers. TCRs were put through approximately 20 PCR cycles of amplification with Phusion. A constant-region primer and the V-primer adapter served as the primer pair. Via MiXCR, TCRdb re-called the reads, giving one row per CDR3 protein. Among approximately 100,000 distinct CDR3 sequences listed, more than 20% were seen once. The time point: after trial treatment. Sample treatment: LDRT plus nivolumab, ipilimumab, low-dose cyclophosphamide and aspirin (RACIN trial). The specimen comprised PBMCs, sampled after low-dose radiotherapy plus immunotherapy. These receptors were collected from a male donor with prostate cancer.

There are many counts of this clonotype. This sequence joins TRBV6-1 and TRBJ1-5; the match to TRBD1 covers 10 bases. J gave up 5 bases and V 5 bases, and 3 bases lay outside the gene matches. The CDR3 has 14 residues. CDR1 MNHNS and CDR2 SASEGT come from the germline V gene. CDR3 coding DNA: TGTGCCAGCAGTACGACAGGGGGCTATCAGCCCCAGCATTTT. Amino acid sequence: CASSTTGGYQPQHF.

In this sample, this clonotype turned up many times. The chain employs TRBV2 and TRBJ2-7; D call uncertain. Per germline, CDR1 SNHLY and CDR2 FYNNEI. CDR3 length: 15 residues. The ends were cut back, 5 bases at V and 3 bases at J, with 17 bases in the middle. DNA of the CDR3: TGTGCCAGCAGTCCCCCGAGTGACTTCAACTACGAGCAGTACTTC. Encoded protein: CASSPPSDFNYEQYF.

This clonotype was detected ten times or more. V is TRBV11-2 and J is TRBJ2-2; D may be TRBD2 (5 bases). CDR3 length: 18 residues. Trimming pared 1 base from V and 5 bases from J, leaving 20 bases between. Per the germline V gene, CDR1 is SGHAT and CDR2 is FQNNGV. CDR3 DNA sequence: TGTGCCAGCAGCTTAGGTGTCGATCCGGGGTTGCGGACCGGGGAGCTGTTTTTT. Residues: CASSLGVDPGLRTGELFF.

A word on this clonotype: A far larger clone is one base from this, pointing to a likely read error. The chain carries TRBV5-3 and TRBJ2-1; D not resolved. TRBV5-3 is recorded as an ORF, its role being uncertain. Trimming pared 8 bases from V and 9 bases from J, leaving 12 bases between. This CDR3 is 11 amino acids long. CDR3 in amino acids: CASSMALEQFF. For the CDR3, the DNA is TGTGCCAGCAGCATGGCCCTTGAGCAGTTCTTC.

This clonotype was counted many times. The chain links TRBV5-1 to TRBJ1-1; D remains unclear. CDR3 length equals 16 residues. V dropped 0 bases and J dropped 2 bases, with 14 bases sitting between them. CDR1 SGHRS and CDR2 YFSETQ come from the germline V gene. The CDR3 region has the DNA TGCGCCAGCAGCTTGGTACCTGGCACAGTAAACACTGAAGCTTTCTTT. As protein: CASSLVPGTVNTEAFF.

Ten or more counts support this clonotype. The chain is built from TRBV3-1 and TRBJ2-3; tentative D call: TRBD2 (7 bases). V was trimmed by 11 bases and J by 6 bases, leaving 18 bases between them. CDR3 length: 13 amino acids. CDR1 LGHDT and CDR2 YNNKEL come from the germline V gene (reference sequence). CDR3 nucleotides: TGTGCCTCTAGGGGGACTACACGTGATACGCAGTATTTT. It encodes CASRGTTRDTQYF.

This clonotype was seen at least ten times. The rearrangement joins TRBV18 to TRBJ2-5; the D is unclear. Germline V gene sequence: CDR1 KGHSH, CDR2 LQKENI. The V and J ends lost 3 bases and 2 bases respectively, with 4 bases between them. This CDR3 is 12 amino acids long. CDR3 in DNA: TGTGCCAGCTCACCGACTCAAGAGACCCAGTACTTC. Residues: CASSPTQETQYF.

This clonotype was picked up many times. CDR3 protein: CASSLPGLLQNNEQFF. The CDR3 nucleotides read TGTGCCAGCAGCTTGCCGGGACTACTACAAAACAATGAGCAGTTCTTC. The chain is built from TRBV11-2 and TRBJ2-1; TRBD2 matches 7 bases. The length of the CDR3 is 16 residues. CDR1 SGHAT and CDR2 FQNNGV come from the germline V gene. V lost 3 bases to trimming and J lost 5 bases; unmatched junction nucleotides: 10.

This clonotype has a count of ten or more. The chain couples TRBV7-9 to TRBJ2-7, with D possibly matching TRBD2 (7 bases). CDR1 and CDR2 (germline): SEHNR, FQNEAQ (reference sequence). The ends were cut back, 5 bases at V and 2 bases at J, with 16 bases in the middle. The CDR3 runs 15 residues. CDR3 region: CASSPATGGAYEQYF. CDR3 coding DNA: TGTGCCAGCAGCCCCGCCACGGGGGGCGCCTACGAGCAGTACTTC.

At least ten counts were recorded for this clonotype. The chain carries TRBV4-1 and TRBJ2-1; 8 bases fit TRBD2. The CDR3 spans 17 residues. Per germline, CDR1 MGHRA and CDR2 YSYEKL. J lost 4 bases, V lost 3 bases, and 11 bases had no gene match. Here the CDR3 DNA reads TGCGCCAGCAGCCAGGCTTTAAGACTAGCGATATACAATGAGCAGTTCTTC. This translates into CASSQALRLAIYNEQFF.

Many counts were recorded for this clonotype. The rearrangement joins TRBV19 to TRBJ1-3; 10 bases are a match to TRBD1. Per the germline V gene, CDR1 is LNHDA and CDR2 is SQIVND (reference sequence). V lost 5 bases to trimming and J lost 4 bases; unmatched junction nucleotides: 11. The CDR3 loop spans 17 amino acids. Here the CDR3 reads CASSPNPGTGVGNTIYF. The CDR3 DNA sequence: TGTGCCAGTAGTCCCAATCCCGGGACAGGGGTAGGAAACACCATATATTTT.

The DNA for the CDR3 is TGTGCCAGCAGCTTAGGACAGGGGGCCGAGACCCAGTACTTC. This gives the protein CASSLGQGAETQYF. The rearrangement uses TRBV11-1 and TRBJ2-5, with TRBD1 matching over 10 bases. Unmatched junction bases numbered 1, after V lost 1 base and J lost 5 bases. The CDR3 sequence is 14 residues long. From germline, CDR1 is SGHAT and CDR2 FQDESV (reference sequence).